This TCR beta chain was captured in a study of shared clonotypes between healthy human individuals. Study findings and constraints: Sequencing of the sorted subsets was shown by rarefaction to be incomplete despite large depth. Clonotype sharing among donors was expected to depend on sequencing depth.

Concerning this clone: Its antigen is as yet unknown.

Deep-level running was used for the assay. Assay: immunoSEQ multiplex PCR; the TCRdb copy retains only in-frame clones and omits some. The repertoire holds roughly 720,000 clones, with about 90% as singletons. The germline V gene encodes CDR1 MNHNS and CDR2 SASEGT. CDR3 length: 12 residues. The V end was cut by 5 bases, the J end by 4 bases, with 9 bases between. The sample taken for sequencing was memory CD8+ T cells from PBMCs. Subset denoted: CD45RO+ cells pooled with CCR7-negative TemRA cells. This receptor was identified in a young man in good health. Some clones in this sample may be carry-over from other donors' samples. V usage is TRBV6-1 and J usage is TRBJ2-7; D remains unclear. CDR3 protein: CASSYEFYEQYF. DNA of the CDR3: TGTGCCAGCAGTTATGAGTTTTACGAGCAGTACTTC.